This TCR beta chain was identified in a study of T cell repertoires in cytomegalovirus infection. At the level of the study: Both recently identified HLA-C-restricted and well-studied HLA-B-restricted CMV epitopes were used in the study. Public signatures in TCR beta pointed to CMV infection and matching HLA type.

Study-level results: Dominant in the ex vivo response were TCR beta clonotypes restricted by HLA-C and specific for CMV. Individuals carrying CMV plus the relevant HLA were identified by cumulative frequency of public TCR beta families.

TCRdb reprocessed the reads via MiXCR and lists one record per CDR3 protein. The data contain about a million distinct CDR3 sequences, more than 25% of them singletons. The V gene end was trimmed by 0 bases and the J gene end by 5 bases; junction bases not matched to a gene: 7. The germline CDR1 and CDR2 sequences are SQVTM and ANQGSEA. The length of the CDR3 is 16 residues. A remark on this clonotype: Antigen: not known.

The V call is TRBV29-1, the J call TRBJ1-4, with 9 nucleotides matching TRBD1. This TCR derives from a human donor in good health (CMV status not recorded). Some clones in this sample may be carry-over from other donors' samples. The specimen was cultured CD8+ T cells from PBMCs, collected from culture after CMV antigen stimulation. The CDR3 spells CSVEDFTGTGNEKLFF. The CDR3, as DNA: TGCAGCGTTGAAGACTTTACCGGGACAGGGAATGAAAAACTGTTTTTT.